One sample yielded the 7 T cell receptor beta chains listed below, sequenced in a study of blood T cell repertoires in COVID-19. Produced via immunoSEQ multiplex PCR; TCRdb's table is partial and in-frame only. The repertoire includes 130,000 to 150,000 clones, about three quarters of them detected once, and less than 2% sits in the top ten. The sequenced sample consisted of peripheral blood. The source is a woman aged 55-69 years with acute or convalescent COVID-19.

This clone was seen only a few times. This chain connects TRBV30 to TRBJ2-1; 8 nucleotides line up with TRBD2. This CDR3 is 14 amino acids long. Germline V gene data show CDR1 as GTSNPN and CDR2 as SVGIG (reference sequence). The J segment lost 5 bases and the V segment lost 3 bases, leaving 6 bases of the junction unmatched. CDR3 coding DNA: TGTGCCTGGAGAACGGGACTAGGGAACAATGAGCAGTTCTTC. Amino acid sequence: CAWRTGLGNNEQFF.

The chain links TRBV15 to TRBJ2-2; TRBD1 might be the D (6 bases). The germline V gene encodes CDR1 LNHNV and CDR2 YYDKDF (reference sequence). Trimming took 2 bases from V and 4 from J, leaving 11 bases between them. The CDR3 runs to 15 residues. CDR3 bases: TGTGCCACCAGCAGATCTCAAGGGGGCACCGGGGAGCTGTTTTTT. Translating it yields CATSRSQGGTGELFF.

The V gene is TRBV7-9, the J gene TRBJ2-5; D is possibly TRBD1 (5 bases). Germline lookup yields CDR1 SEHNR and CDR2 FQNEAQ (reference sequence). Trimming cost V 2 bases and J 5 bases, with 12 bases left between them. The CDR3 is 14 residues long. The CDR3 DNA follows: TGTGCCAGCAGCTTACGGGCAGGGCTTGAGACCCAGTACTTC. Its protein is CASSLRAGLETQYF.

The chain combines TRBV12-3 or TRBV12-4 with TRBJ1-3, with 7 bases matching TRBD1. CDR3 length equals 13 residues. V gave up 10 bases and J gave up 0 bases; unmatched junction bases: 3. The CDR3 is CATGTDSGNTIYF. CDR3 nucleotide sequence: TGTGCCACTGGGACAGACTCTGGAAACACCATATATTTT.

The CDR3 DNA is TGTGCCAGCAGTGAGGGGCATCTAGCGGGAGCAGATACGCAGTATTTT. This sequence encodes CASSEGHLAGADTQYF. This chain connects TRBV2 to TRBJ2-3, with 10 bases lining up with TRBD2. CDR1 is SNHLY and CDR2 is FYNNEI in the germline V gene. This CDR3 contains 16 residues. Losses at the gene ends were 3 bases for V and 4 bases for J; bases not matched to a gene: 7.

This chain joins TRBV11-2 and TRBJ1-4; D not certain. V lost 1 base, J lost 4 bases, and 10 bases lay in between. The CDR3 runs 15 residues. Germline V gene lookup returns CDR1 SGHAT and CDR2 FQNNGV. The CDR3 region has the DNA TGTGCCAGCAGCTTAGGTCTCCAGGATAATGAAAAACTGTTTTTT. It specifies CASSLGLQDNEKLFF. Based on the CDR3 plus reference TRBV11-2 and TRBJ1-4, the full variable domain is EAGVAQSPRYKIIEKRQSVAFWCNPISGHATLYWYQQILGQGPKLLIQFQNNGVVDDSQLPKDRFSAERLKGVDSTLKIQPAKLEDSAVYLCASSLGLQDNEKLFFGSGTQLSVL.

The chain employs TRBV18 and TRBJ1-5, with a possible D match to TRBD1 (6 bases). V was pared by 1 base and J by 3 bases, with 13 bases between. The CDR3 runs to 16 residues. The V gene's germline CDR1 is KGHSH and CDR2 LQKENI. CDR3 sequence: CASSPRGGRSNQPQHF. Written as DNA, the CDR3 is TGTGCCAGCTCACCACGGGGGGGCCGATCCAATCAGCCCCAGCATTTT.